This TCR beta chain was documented in a study of cytomegalovirus exposure and HLA in healthy donors. The PCR made use of 60 Vbeta and 13 Jbeta primers. The table came from immunoSEQ multiplex PCR; TCRdb's copy has only in-frame clones and leaves some out. The sample lists 130,000 or so clones; just under 80% were seen once. The CDR3 has 14 amino acids. Germline V gene sequence: CDR1 GTSNPN, CDR2 SVGIG (reference sequence). Trimming cost V 2 bases and J 4 bases, with 11 bases left between them. The count of this clone is one. Specimen: PBMCs. The chain couples TRBV30 to TRBJ1-4; maybe TRBD1 (6 bases). The TCR originated in a male donor in good health and CMV-seronegative. The CDR3 reads CAWSPGTYNEKLFF. DNA of the CDR3: TGTGCCTGGAGTCCCGGGACATATAATGAAAAACTGTTTTTT.